Below, 4 T cell receptor beta chains from the same sample are listed, as sequenced in a study of T cells after yellow fever vaccination. TCRdb re-derived calls from the 5' RACE reads in MiXCR, one entry per CDR3 protein. The data contain 400,000 or so distinct CDR3 sequences, around 20% of them singletons. The sequences come from PBMCs, collected before the yellow fever booster vaccination. The receptor source for this set is a man between 18 and 35 years old who received the YFV17D yellow fever vaccine.

CDR3 DNA: TGTGCCAGCAGTTACTCCGCAGGGCACACCGGGGAGCTGTTTTTT. As protein: CASSYSAGHTGELFF. This chain connects TRBV6-2 or TRBV6-3 to TRBJ2-2, with TRBD1 as a possible D gene (5 bases). The CDR3 runs 15 residues. CDR1 is MNHEY and CDR2 is SVGEGT in the germline V gene. Trimming took 0 bases from V and 3 from J, leaving 8 bases between them.

V and J are TRBV7-6 and TRBJ2-6; possibly TRBD1 for D (5 bases). The V end was cut by 4 bases, the J end by 0 bases, with 13 bases between. CDR3 length: 17 residues. Germline CDR1 SGHVS, CDR2 FNYEAQ. CDR3 protein: CASSSTPGPSGANVLTF. CDR3 coding DNA: TGTGCCAGCAGCTCTACACCAGGGCCCTCTGGGGCCAACGTCCTGACTTTC.

This CDR3 reads CARGGGANIQYF. In nucleotides, the CDR3 is TGTGCCCGCGGGGGGGGGGCAAACATTCAGTACTTC. The V and J genes are TRBV21-1 and TRBJ2-4; the table's D call of TRBD1 was not tested on the DNA. TRBV21-1 is deemed a pseudogene. There are 12 residues in the CDR3.

At least ten counts were recorded for this clonotype. The rearrangement links TRBV5-6 to TRBJ1-2; D unclear. The CDR3 length is 13 residues. The germline gives CDR1 SGHDT, CDR2 YYEEEE. V dropped 0 bases and J dropped 6 bases, with 9 bases sitting between them. CDR3 DNA sequence: TGTGCCAGCAGCTTGGTCCGAGAGGATGGCTACACCTTC. Translating it yields CASSLVREDGYTF.